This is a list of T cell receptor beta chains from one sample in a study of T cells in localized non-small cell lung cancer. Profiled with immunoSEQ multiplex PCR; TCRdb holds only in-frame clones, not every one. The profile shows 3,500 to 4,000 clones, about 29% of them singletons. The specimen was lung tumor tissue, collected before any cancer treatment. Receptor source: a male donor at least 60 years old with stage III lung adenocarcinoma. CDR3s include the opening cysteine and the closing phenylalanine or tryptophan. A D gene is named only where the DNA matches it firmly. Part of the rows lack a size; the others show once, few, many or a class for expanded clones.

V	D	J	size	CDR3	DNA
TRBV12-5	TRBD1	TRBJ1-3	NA	CASTRGTGGNTIYF	TGTGCCAGCACCCGGGGGACAGGGGGAAACACCATATATTTT
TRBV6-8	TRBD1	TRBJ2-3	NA	CAITDNSLGTGEDTQYF	TGTGCCATCACCGACAACTCCCTGGGGACAGGGGAAGATACGCAGTATTTT
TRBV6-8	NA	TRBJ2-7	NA	CASSYSDRIYEQYF	TGTGCCAGCAGTTACTCTGACAGGATCTACGAGCAGTACTTC
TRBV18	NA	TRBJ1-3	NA	CASSPQTGNTIYF	TGTGCCAGCTCACCCCAGACTGGAAACACCATATATTTT
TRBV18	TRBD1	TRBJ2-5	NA	CASSRTGGQGHETQYF	TGTGCCAGCTCCCGCACAGGAGGACAGGGACACGAGACCCAGTACTTC
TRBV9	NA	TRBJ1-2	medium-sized	CAINRRENYGYTF	TGTGCCATCAACAGACGGGAGAACTATGGCTACACCTTC
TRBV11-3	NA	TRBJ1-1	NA	CASSLTNRVGTEAFF	TGTGCCAGCAGCTTAACGAACCGGGTGGGCACTGAAGCTTTCTTT
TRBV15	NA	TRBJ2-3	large	CATSRDDGGFHTDTQYF	TGTGCCACCAGCAGAGATGACGGGGGTTTTCACACAGATACGCAGTATTTT
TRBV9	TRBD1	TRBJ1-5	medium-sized	CASSVAGGNNQPQHF	TGTGCCAGCAGCGTGGCAGGGGGCAACAATCAGCCCCAGCATTTT
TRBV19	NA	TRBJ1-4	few	CASSPGFKGEKLFF	TGTGCCAGTAGTCCGGGTTTCAAAGGTGAAAAACTGTTTTTT
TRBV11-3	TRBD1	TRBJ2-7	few	CASSQAGQGYHEQYF	TGTGCCAGCAGCCAAGCGGGACAGGGGTACCACGAGCAGTACTTC
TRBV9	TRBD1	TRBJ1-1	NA	CASSVGGQGDTEAFF	TGTGCCAGCAGCGTAGGGGGACAGGGGGACACTGAAGCTTTCTTT
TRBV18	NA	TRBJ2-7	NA	CASSQKGNPYEQYF	TGTGCCAGCTCCCAGAAGGGGAATCCCTACGAGCAGTACTTC
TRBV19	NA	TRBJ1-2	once	CASGHHIGFNYGYTF	TGTGCCAGTGGGCACCATATAGGCTTTAACTATGGCTACACCTTC
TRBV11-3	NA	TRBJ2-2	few	CASKLARNTGELFF	TGTGCCAGCAAACTAGCAAGGAACACCGGGGAGCTGTTTTTT
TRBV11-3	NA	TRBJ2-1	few	CASSPQAGYNEQFF	TGTGCCAGCAGCCCACAGGCAGGGTACAATGAGCAGTTCTTC
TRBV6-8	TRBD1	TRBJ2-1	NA	CASSDVVTGATNEQFF	TGTGCCAGCAGTGACGTAGTGACAGGGGCCACCAATGAGCAGTTCTTC
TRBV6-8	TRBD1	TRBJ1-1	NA	CASSYSSQGATEAFF	TGTGCCAGCAGTTACTCGTCACAGGGGGCCACTGAAGCTTTCTTT
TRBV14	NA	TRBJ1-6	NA	CASSQATGFSPLHF	TGTGCCAGCAGCCAAGCCACAGGGTTTTCACCCCTCCACTTT
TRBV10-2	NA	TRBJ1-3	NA	CASSESLSGNTIYF	TGCGCCAGCAGTGAATCCCTCTCTGGAAACACCATATATTTT
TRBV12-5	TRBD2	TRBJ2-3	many	CASTPSLAGGADTQYF	TGTGCCAGCACCCCGTCGCTAGCGGGGGGGGCAGATACGCAGTATTTT
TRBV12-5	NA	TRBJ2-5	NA	CASGFPGVSETQYF	TGTGCTAGTGGTTTTCCAGGGGTTTCAGAGACCCAGTACTTC
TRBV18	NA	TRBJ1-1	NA	CASSPLTRGEAFF	TGTGCCAGCTCACCACTTACGAGGGGTGAAGCTTTCTTT
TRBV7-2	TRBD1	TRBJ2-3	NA	CASSPGTGGSDTQYF	TGTGCCAGCAGCCCAGGGACAGGGGGCTCAGATACGCAGTATTTT
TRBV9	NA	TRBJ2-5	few	CASSPHTMGETQYF	TGTGCCAGCAGCCCCCACACGATGGGAGAGACCCAGTACTTC